One and the same sample provided the 16 T cell receptor beta chains below, sequenced in a study of a mutant IDH1 vaccine in newly diagnosed glioma. Here immunoSEQ multiplex PCR was the method, and the copy in TCRdb shows in-frame clones only, minus some. The table records fewer than 65,000 clones, roughly four fifths of them present only once. The sample's time point: week 5, during vaccination. Vaccination used 300 ug of mutant IDH1 20-mer peptide per dose, with topical imiquimod. Their recognized antigens are unknown. Source: PBMCs, taken from a glioma patient whose treatment included an IDH1 peptide vaccine. The source is a man aged 30 to 45 with glioma.

The chain links TRBV9 to TRBJ1-1; D uncertain. The CDR3 has 14 amino acids. CDR1 and CDR2 (germline): SGDLS, YYNGEE. The V end was cut by 0 bases, the J end by 4 bases, with 10 bases between. The chain's CDR3 is CASSVASTPTEAFF. The CDR3 nucleotides read TGTGCCAGCAGCGTAGCGTCCACCCCCACTGAAGCTTTCTTT.

The genes are TRBV27 and TRBJ1-1; TRBD1 might be the D (5 bases). V was shortened by 3 bases and J by 1 base, with 9 bases between the two germline ends. The CDR3 covers 14 residues. From germline, CDR1 is MNHEY and CDR2 SMNVEV (reference sequence). CDR3 region: CASSLGQGNTEAFF. Here the CDR3 DNA reads TGTGCCAGCAGTTTGGGCCAGGGGAACACTGAAGCTTTCTTT.

V and J are TRBV6-1 and TRBJ1-5; 7 nucleotides line up with TRBD1. CDR3 length: 14 residues. Germline lookup yields CDR1 MNHNS and CDR2 SASEGT. Germline trimming cut 2 bases from V and 6 bases from J; bases unmatched to any gene: 4. CDR3 region: CASSEPSGGQPQHF. CDR3 DNA sequence: TGTGCCAGCAGTGAACCATCAGGGGGTCAGCCCCAGCATTTT.

The chain is built from TRBV11-2 and TRBJ2-3, with D perhaps matching TRBD1 or TRBD2 (5 bases each). V dropped 2 bases and J dropped 1 base, with 16 bases sitting between them. CDR3 size: 17 residues. The germline CDR1 and CDR2 sequences are SGHAT and FQNNGV. The CDR3 coding sequence is TGTGCCAGCAGCTTAAATATACGGGGCCAGGGCACAGATACGCAGTATTTT. It yields the protein CASSLNIRGQGTDTQYF.

This clone was seen more than once but under ten times. This rearrangement joins TRBV27 to TRBJ1-5; D remains unclear. CDR3 length: 15 amino acids. Germline V lookup: CDR1 MNHEY, CDR2 SMNVEV (reference sequence). With 5 bases removed from V and 2 bases from J, the gap between germline ends came to 13 bases. CDR3 nucleotides: TGTGCCAGCAGTACAATCCTCGAGGGCAATCAGCCCCAGCATTTT. Protein: CASSTILEGNQPQHF.

The chain combines TRBV18 with TRBJ2-1; 10 bases are shared with TRBD2. Losses at the gene ends were 2 bases for V and 0 bases for J; bases not matched to a gene: 7. This CDR3 contains 18 residues. CDR1 and CDR2 (germline): KGHSH, LQKENI. The CDR3 nucleotides are TGTGCCAGCTCACCAAGGCTAGCGGGGGCCACCTCCTACAATGAGCAGTTCTTC. Protein: CASSPRLAGATSYNEQFF.

The chain links TRBV4-1 to TRBJ2-1; tentative D call: TRBD2 (5 bases). Germline CDR1 reads MGHRA; CDR2 reads YSYEKL. Trimming removed 0 bases from V and 10 bases from J, with 16 bases in between. CDR3 length equals 15 residues. This CDR3 reads CASSQDLGYPGEQFF. The CDR3 DNA reads TGCGCCAGCAGCCAAGATCTCGGGTACCCGGGAGAGCAGTTCTTC.

This clone was observed once. The J gene is TRBJ2-5, the V gene TRBV2; 8 bases line up with TRBD2. J gave up 1 base and V 4 bases, and 5 bases lay outside the gene matches. The CDR3 is 15 amino acids. CDR1 and CDR2 (germline): SNHLY, FYNNEI. The CDR3 region has the DNA TGTGCCAGCAGTGCGCCGGGGGGGCTCCAAGAGACCCAGTACTTC. Translation gives CASSAPGGLQETQYF. Full variable domain (rest looked up from reference TRBV2 and TRBJ2-5): EPEVTQTPSHQVTQMGQEVILRCVPISNHLYFYWYRQILGQKVEFLVSFYNNEISEKSEIFDDQFSVERPDGSNFTLKIRSTKLEDSAMYFCASSAPGGLQETQYFGPGTRLLVL.

The rearrangement links TRBV20-1 to TRBJ2-1; no definite D call. The CDR3 is made up of 11 amino acids. The germline V gene has CDR1 DFQATT and CDR2 SNEGSKA (reference sequence). The ends were cut back, 6 bases at V and 3 bases at J, with 6 bases in the middle. This CDR3 reads CSARHYNEQFF. The CDR3 DNA sequence: TGCAGTGCCAGACACTACAATGAGCAGTTCTTC.

The chain couples TRBV18 to TRBJ2-5; a weak D match, TRBD1 (6 bases). V lost 4 bases, J lost 2 bases, and 17 bases lay in between. This CDR3 region has 16 residues. Germline CDR1 is KGHSH and CDR2 is LQKENI. CDR3 region: CASSRTQTDRQETQYF. The CDR3 nucleotides read TGTGCCAGCTCACGAACCCAGACGGACAGACAAGAGACCCAGTACTTC.

The rearrangement joins TRBV6-1 to TRBJ2-7, with TRBD1 matching 7 bases. V lost 2 bases and J lost 6; bases outside the gene matches: 10. CDR3 size: 15 residues. From germline, CDR1 is MNHNS and CDR2 SASEGT. CDR3 sequence reads: CASSELSDRECEQYF. CDR3 DNA: TGTGCCAGCAGTGAACTTTCAGACAGGGAGTGCGAGCAGTACTTC.

The sample holds one count of this clone. The chain is built from TRBV5-8 and TRBJ2-7; D remains ambiguous. Per the germline V gene, CDR1 is SGHTS and CDR2 is YDEGEE. Trimming took 0 bases from V and 3 from J, leaving 10 bases between them. The CDR3 has 14 amino acids. The CDR3 spells CASSLGLPVYEQYF. The CDR3 DNA reads as TGTGCCAGCAGCTTGGGACTCCCCGTCTACGAGCAGTACTTC.

The chain carries TRBV9 and TRBJ1-2; D uncertain. Germline CDR1 reads SGDLS; CDR2 reads YYNGEE. This CDR3 region has 12 residues. Trimming took off 2 bases at V and 4 bases at J, with 6 bases between the two ends. CDR3 coding DNA: TGTGCCAGCAGCGTTTTCTCCTATGGCTACACCTTC. Amino acid sequence: CASSVFSYGYTF.

The rearrangement uses TRBV10-2 and TRBJ1-2, with a tentative D call TRBD1 (5 bases). The V end was cut by 6 bases, the J end by 1 base, with 12 bases between. This CDR3 is built from 14 residues. The germline CDR1 and CDR2 sequences are WSHSY and SAAADI. The CDR3 sequence is CASRRGGNNYGYTF. The DNA for the CDR3 is TGCGCCAGCAGACGGGGGGGAAATAACTATGGCTACACCTTC.

The V and J genes are TRBV6-1 and TRBJ1-6; unclear D gene. The V gene's germline CDR1 is MNHNS and CDR2 SASEGT. The length of the CDR3 is 16 residues. V lost 2 bases to trimming and J lost 8 bases, with 16 bases between them. The CDR3 DNA follows: TGTGCCAGCAGTGAAAAGTCGGTCAGGAGTTATTCACCCCTCCACTTT. Its translation: CASSEKSVRSYSPLHF.

The CDR3 is CASSWSGGPTGELFF. For the CDR3, the DNA is TGTGCCAGCAGTTGGAGCGGGGGGCCCACCGGGGAGCTGTTTTTT. This chain uses TRBV27 with TRBJ2-2; the match to TRBD2 covers 9 bases. Trimming at V came to 4 bases and at J to 4 bases, leaving 4 bases not matched to a gene. This CDR3 has 15 residues. Looked up from germline, CDR1 is MNHEY and CDR2 is SMNVEV (reference sequence).